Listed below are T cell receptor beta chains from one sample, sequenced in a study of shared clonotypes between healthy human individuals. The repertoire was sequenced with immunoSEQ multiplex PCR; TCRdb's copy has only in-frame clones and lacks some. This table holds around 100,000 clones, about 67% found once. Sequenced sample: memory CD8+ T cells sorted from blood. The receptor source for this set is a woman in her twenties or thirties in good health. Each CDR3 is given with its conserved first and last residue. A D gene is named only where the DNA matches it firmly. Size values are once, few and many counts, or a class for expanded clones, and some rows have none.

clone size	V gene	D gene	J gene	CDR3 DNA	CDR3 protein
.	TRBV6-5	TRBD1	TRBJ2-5	TGTGCCAGCACCAAGGGGGCTTGGGAGACCCAGTACTTC	CASTKGAWETQYF
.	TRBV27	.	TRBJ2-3	TGTGCCAGCAGTATGACCGTCTACACAGATACGCAGTATTTT	CASSMTVYTDTQYF
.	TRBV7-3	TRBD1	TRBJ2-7	TGTGCCAGCAGCGTATCACAGGGGGCGGCTTACGAGCAGTACTTC	CASSVSQGAAYEQYF
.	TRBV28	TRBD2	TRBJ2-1	TGTGCCAGCAGTACCTCCCTAGCGGGAGTCTCCTACAATGAGCAGTTCTTC	CASSTSLAGVSYNEQFF
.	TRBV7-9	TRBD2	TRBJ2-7	TGTGCCAGCAGCCTCGGGAGGCGGGAGGGACACTACGAGCAGTACTTC	CASSLGRREGHYEQYF
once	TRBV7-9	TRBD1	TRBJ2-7	TGTGCCAGCAGCCCAATAGGAGGGACAGGGGCTACCGAGCAGTACTTC	CASSPIGGTGATEQYF
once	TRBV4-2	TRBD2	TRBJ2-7	TGTGCCAGCAGCCAAGATGAGAGTAGCGGGACCTACGAGCAGTACTTC	CASSQDESSGTYEQYF
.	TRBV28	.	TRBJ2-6	TGTGCCAGCAGTTTTATTACGTGGGACACAAACTCTGGGGCCAACGTCCTGACTTTC	CASSFITWDTNSGANVLTF
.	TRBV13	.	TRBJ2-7	TGTGCCAGCAGCTTAGGCTCCGCGGGGGCCTCCTACGAGCAGTACTTC	CASSLGSAGASYEQYF
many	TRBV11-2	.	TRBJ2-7	TGTGCCAGCAGCCTCCATTTGGCCTACGAGCAGTACTTC	CASSLHLAYEQYF
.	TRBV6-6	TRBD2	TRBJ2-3	TGTGCCAGCAGTTATCAAGCGGGAGGGGCCACAGATACGCAGTATTTT	CASSYQAGGATDTQYF
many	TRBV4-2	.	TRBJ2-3	TGTGCCAGCAGCCTCGGTGAGGGGGACGCAGATACGCAGTATTTT	CASSLGEGDADTQYF
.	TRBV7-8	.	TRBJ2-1	TGTGCCAGCAGCTTGTCAGTGCACAATGAGCAGTTCTTC	CASSLSVHNEQFF
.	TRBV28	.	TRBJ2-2	TGTGCCAGCAGTTTCTTTCCCGGGGAGCTGTTTTTT	CASSFFPGELFF
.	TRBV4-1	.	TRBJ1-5	TGCGCCAGCAGCCAATCTATTCCCAATCAGCCCCAGCATTTT	CASSQSIPNQPQHF
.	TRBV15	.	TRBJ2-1	TGTGCCACCAGCAGGCAGGGGGGGAACTACAATGAGCAGTTCTTC	CATSRQGGNYNEQFF
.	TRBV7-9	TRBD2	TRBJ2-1	TGTGCCAGCAGCTTCGCGGGAGGTGGCAATGAGCAGTTCTTC	CASSFAGGGNEQFF
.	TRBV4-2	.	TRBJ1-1	TGTGCCAGCAGCCACCCCACGTTCGAGAGGGACACTGAAGCTTTCTTT	CASSHPTFERDTEAFF
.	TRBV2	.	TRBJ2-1	TGTGCCAGCAGCGGCGGACGGACCTACAATGAGCAGTTCTTC	CASSGGRTYNEQFF
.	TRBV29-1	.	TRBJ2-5	TGCAGCGTTGAAGATCTGGAGACCCAGTACTTC	CSVEDLETQYF
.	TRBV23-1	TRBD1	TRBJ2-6	TGCGCCAGCACCAAAACAGGGGACTCTGGGGCCAACGTCCTGACTTTC	CASTKTGDSGANVLTF
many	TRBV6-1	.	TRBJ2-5	TGTGCCAGCAGTGAACTACAGGGTGGGCAAGAGACCCAGTACTTC	CASSELQGGQETQYF
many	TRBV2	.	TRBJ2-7	TGTGCCAGCAGTCGACTGGGGGAGCAGTACTTC	CASSRLGEQYF
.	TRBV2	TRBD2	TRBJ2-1	TGTGCCAGCAGGATGACTAGCGGTTCCTACAATGAGCAGTTCTTC	CASRMTSGSYNEQFF
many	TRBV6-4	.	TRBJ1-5	TGTGCCAGCAGTGAAACCCGTAACAGTGAGGGATATCAGCCCCAGCATTTT	CASSETRNSEGYQPQHF
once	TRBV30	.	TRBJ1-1	TGTGCGGGGGGACTTGGCTACCCGGGCACTGAAGCTTTCTTT	CAGGLGYPGTEAFF
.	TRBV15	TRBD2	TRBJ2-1	TGTGCCACCAGCAGAGATGGTGGTAGCGGGAGCCTCTACAATGAGCAGTTCTTC	CATSRDGGSGSLYNEQFF
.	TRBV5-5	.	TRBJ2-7	TGTGCCAGCAGCTTTAGTGCGTCAGGACCCTCCTACGAGCAGTACTTC	CASSFSASGPSYEQYF
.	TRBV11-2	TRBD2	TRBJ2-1	TGTGCCAGCAGCCTTTCGCCCCTTCTAGCGGGAGATGAGCAGTTCTTC	CASSLSPLLAGDEQFF
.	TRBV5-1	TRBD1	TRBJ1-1	TGCGCCAGCAGCTTGCGAGGCGGGACAGTGAACACTGAAGCTTTCTTT	CASSLRGGTVNTEAFF
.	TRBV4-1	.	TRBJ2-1	TGCGCCAGCAGCCGAAGGGGGGACTGGGCCTACAATGAGCAGTTCTTC	CASSRRGDWAYNEQFF
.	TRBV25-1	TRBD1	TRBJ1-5	TGTGCCAGCCGCCCGGGACAGGGGAATCAGCCCCAGCATTTT	CASRPGQGNQPQHF
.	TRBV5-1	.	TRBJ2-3	TGCGCCAGCAGCTCACCGGCCGAGTATACGCAGTATTTT	CASSSPAEYTQYF
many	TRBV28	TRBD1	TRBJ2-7	TGTGCCAGCAGTTTCCCCGGACAGGGAACTTACGAGCAGTACTTC	CASSFPGQGTYEQYF
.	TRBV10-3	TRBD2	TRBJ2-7	TGTGCCATCAGTGATGAGCGGGAAAACGAGCAGTACTTC	CAISDERENEQYF
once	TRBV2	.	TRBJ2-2	TGTGCCAGCAGCGAGATACTGGGACTGACGAACACCGGGGAGCTGTTTTTT	CASSEILGLTNTGELFF
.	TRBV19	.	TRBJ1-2	TGTGCCAGTAGCCCGTCCCGGACGTACCAGACCTTC	CASSPSRTYQTF
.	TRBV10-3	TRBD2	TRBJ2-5	TGTGCCATCAGTGGGGCGACTAGCGGGCACCAAGAGACCCAGTACTTC	CAISGATSGHQETQYF
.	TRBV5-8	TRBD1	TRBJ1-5	TGTGCCAGCAGCTTCCTTACATGGGAGGGGACAGGGAGTCAGCCCCAGCATTTT	CASSFLTWEGTGSQPQHF
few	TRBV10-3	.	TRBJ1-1	TGTGCCACCCACCCCGACAGGATGAACACTGAAGCTTTCTTT	CATHPDRMNTEAFF
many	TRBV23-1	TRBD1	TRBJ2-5	TGCGCCAGCAGTCCAGGGACAGGGTGCCAAGAGACCCAGTACTTC	CASSPGTGCQETQYF
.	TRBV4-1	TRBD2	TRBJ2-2	TGCGCCAGCAGCGAAATCTTAGCGGGAGTCACCGGGGAGCTGTTTTTT	CASSEILAGVTGELFF
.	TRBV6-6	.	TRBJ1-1	TGTGCCAGCAGTTCCCAAAGCGGCGCTGAAGCTTTCTTT	CASSSQSGAEAFF
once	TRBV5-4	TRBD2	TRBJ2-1	TGTGCCAGCAGCCCCTATCCGCTCACGGTGCTAGCGGGAGAAAGGAGTGAGCAGTTCTTC	CASSPYPLTVLAGERSEQFF
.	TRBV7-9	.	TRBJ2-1	TGTGCCAGCAGCTTAGAGGTCAATGAGCAGTTCTTC	CASSLEVNEQFF
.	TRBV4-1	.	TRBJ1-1	TGCGCCAGCAGCCAAGAAGCGGTGAACACTGAAGCTTTCTTT	CASSQEAVNTEAFF
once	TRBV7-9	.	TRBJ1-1	TGTGCCAGCAGTTCTCTCTTGACAGGCACTGAAGCTTTCTTT	CASSSLLTGTEAFF
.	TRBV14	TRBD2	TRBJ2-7	TGTGCCAGCAGCCTTTCTCCGGGAGGCCGTTTCTACGAGCAGTACTTC	CASSLSPGGRFYEQYF
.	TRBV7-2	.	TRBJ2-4	TGTGCCAGCAGCTTAGCGCGGGGTAGGCGCCAAAACATTCAGTACTTC	CASSLARGRRQNIQYF
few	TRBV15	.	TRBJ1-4	TGTGCCACCAGCAGAGATATTAGGGGAGGGAGTGAAAAACTGTTTTTT	CATSRDIRGGSEKLFF